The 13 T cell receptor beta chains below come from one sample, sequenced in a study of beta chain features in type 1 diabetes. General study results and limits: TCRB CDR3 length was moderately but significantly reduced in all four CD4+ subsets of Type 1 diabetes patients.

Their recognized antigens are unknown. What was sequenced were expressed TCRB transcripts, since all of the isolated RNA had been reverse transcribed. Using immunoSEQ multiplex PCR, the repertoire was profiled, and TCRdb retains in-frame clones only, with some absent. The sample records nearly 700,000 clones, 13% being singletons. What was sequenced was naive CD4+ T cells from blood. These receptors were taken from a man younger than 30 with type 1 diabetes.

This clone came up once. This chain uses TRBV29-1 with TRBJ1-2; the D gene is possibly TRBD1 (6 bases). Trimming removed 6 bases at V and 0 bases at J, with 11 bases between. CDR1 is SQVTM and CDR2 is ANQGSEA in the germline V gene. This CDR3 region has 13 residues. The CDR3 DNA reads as TGCAGCGTCTATGGACAGACTAACTATGGCTACACCTTC. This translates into CSVYGQTNYGYTF.

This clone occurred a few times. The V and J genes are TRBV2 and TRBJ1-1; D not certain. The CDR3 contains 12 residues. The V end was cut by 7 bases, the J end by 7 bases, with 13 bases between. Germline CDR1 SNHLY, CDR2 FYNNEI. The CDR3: CASMSVILEAFF. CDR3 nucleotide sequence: TGTGCCAGCATGTCCGTTATCCTTGAAGCTTTCTTT.

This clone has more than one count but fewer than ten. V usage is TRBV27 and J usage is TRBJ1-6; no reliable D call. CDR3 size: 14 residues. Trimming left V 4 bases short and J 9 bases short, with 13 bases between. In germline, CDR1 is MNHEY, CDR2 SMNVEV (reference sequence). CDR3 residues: CASSYSSSGSPLHF. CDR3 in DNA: TGTGCCAGCAGTTATTCCAGCTCTGGTTCACCCCTCCACTTT.

CDR3 in amino acids: CASSYTPKETQYF. CDR3 DNA sequence: TGCGCCAGCAGCTATACTCCCAAAGAGACCCAGTACTTC. V and J are TRBV4-1 and TRBJ2-5; D gene uncertain. Per the germline V gene, CDR1 is MGHRA and CDR2 is YSYEKL. V was clipped by 5 bases and J by 3 bases, with 10 bases between them. The CDR3 runs 13 residues.

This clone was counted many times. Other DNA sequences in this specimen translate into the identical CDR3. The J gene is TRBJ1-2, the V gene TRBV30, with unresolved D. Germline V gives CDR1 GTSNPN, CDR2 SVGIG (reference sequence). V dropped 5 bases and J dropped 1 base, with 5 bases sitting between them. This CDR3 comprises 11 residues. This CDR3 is CAWSRNYGYTF. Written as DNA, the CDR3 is TGTGCCTGGTCCCGTAACTATGGCTACACCTTC.

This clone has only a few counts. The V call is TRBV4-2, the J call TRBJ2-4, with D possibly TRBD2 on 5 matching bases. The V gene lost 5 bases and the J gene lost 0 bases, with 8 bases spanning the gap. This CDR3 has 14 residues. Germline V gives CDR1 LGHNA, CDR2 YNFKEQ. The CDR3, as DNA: TGTGCCAGCAGCAAAGCGGTAGCCAAAAACATTCAGTACTTC. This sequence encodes CASSKAVAKNIQYF.

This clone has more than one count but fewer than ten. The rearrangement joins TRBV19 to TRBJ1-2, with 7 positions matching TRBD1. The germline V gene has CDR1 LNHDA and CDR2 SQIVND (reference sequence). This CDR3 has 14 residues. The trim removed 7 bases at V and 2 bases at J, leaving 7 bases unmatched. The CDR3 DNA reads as TGTGCCAGTACTCGCGAACAGGGGAACTATGGCTACACCTTC. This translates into CASTREQGNYGYTF.

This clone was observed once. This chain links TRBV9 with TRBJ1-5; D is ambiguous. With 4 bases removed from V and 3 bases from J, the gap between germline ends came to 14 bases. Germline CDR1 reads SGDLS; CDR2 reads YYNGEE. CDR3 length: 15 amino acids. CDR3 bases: TGTGCCAGCAGCTCTCCCGAGTGGCACAATCAGCCCCAGCATTTT. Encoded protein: CASSSPEWHNQPQHF.

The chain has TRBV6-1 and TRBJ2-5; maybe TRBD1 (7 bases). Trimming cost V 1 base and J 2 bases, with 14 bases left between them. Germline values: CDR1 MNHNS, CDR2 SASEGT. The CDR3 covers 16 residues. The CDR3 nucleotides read TGTGCCAGCAGTGAAGGACAGGGAGGTCGGCAAGAGACCCAGTACTTC. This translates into CASSEGQGGRQETQYF.

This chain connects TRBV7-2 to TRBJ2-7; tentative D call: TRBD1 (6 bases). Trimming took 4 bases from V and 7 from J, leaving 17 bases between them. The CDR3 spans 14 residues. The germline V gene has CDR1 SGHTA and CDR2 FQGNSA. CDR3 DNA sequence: TGTGCCAGCAGCTCACAGGGCGTCGGCGAAGAGCAGTACTTC. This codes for CASSSQGVGEEQYF. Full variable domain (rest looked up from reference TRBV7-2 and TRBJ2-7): GAGVSQSPSNKVTEKGKDVELRCDPISGHTALYWYRQSLGQGLEFLIYFQGNSAPDKSGLPSDRFSAERTGGSVSTLTIQRTQQEDSAVYLCASSSQGVGEEQYFGPGTRLTVT.

Here the CDR3 reads CASSSEGVLAGGLETQYF. CDR3 nucleotide sequence: TGTGCCAGCAGCTCCGAGGGGGTCCTAGCGGGGGGGCTGGAGACCCAGTACTTC. V is TRBV5-4 and J is TRBJ2-5; 12 bases line up with TRBD2. The CDR3 is 18 amino acids. V gave up 3 bases and J gave up 5 bases; unmatched junction bases: 14. Germline values: CDR1 SGHNT, CDR2 YYREEE (reference sequence).

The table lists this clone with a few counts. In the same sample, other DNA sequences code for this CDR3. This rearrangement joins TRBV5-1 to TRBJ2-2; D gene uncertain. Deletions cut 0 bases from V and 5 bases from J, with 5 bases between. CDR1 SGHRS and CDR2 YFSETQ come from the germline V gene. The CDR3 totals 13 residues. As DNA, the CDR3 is TGCGCCAGCAGCTTGGCAGATACCGGGGAGCTGTTTTTT. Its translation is CASSLADTGELFF.

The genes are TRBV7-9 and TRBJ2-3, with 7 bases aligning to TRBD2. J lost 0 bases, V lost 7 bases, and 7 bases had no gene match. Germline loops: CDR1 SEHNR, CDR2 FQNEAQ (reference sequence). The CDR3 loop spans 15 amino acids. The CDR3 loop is CASTSMGGSTDTQYF. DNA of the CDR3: TGTGCCAGCACCTCAATGGGAGGGAGCACAGATACGCAGTATTTT. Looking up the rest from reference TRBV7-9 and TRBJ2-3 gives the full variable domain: DTGVSQNPRHKITKRGQNVTFRCDPISEHNRLYWYRQTLGQGPEFLTYFQNEAQLEKSRLLSDRFSAERPKGSFSTLEIQRTEQGDSAMYLCASTSMGGSTDTQYFGPGTRLTVL.